This T cell receptor (beta chain) stems from a study of CD8 T cells in Susac syndrome. Trimming took 11 bases from V and 8 from J, leaving 18 bases between them. CDR3 length equals 12 residues. The germline CDR1 and CDR2 sequences are SNHLY and FYNNEI. Sequencing of TCR beta covered CD8+ and CD4+ T cells obtained from blood. It was healthy donors who served as the controls, matched for age and sex. RNA totalling about 0.45 to 1 ug underwent reverse transcription with random hexamers. TCRdb used MiXCR to reprocess the immunoSEQ multiplex PCR reads, holding one entry per CDR3 protein. The sample consists of around 160,000 distinct CDR3 sequences, approximately 92% of them appearing once.

This sequence originates from a human donor in good health. The chain uses TRBV2 and TRBJ1-2; possibly TRBD1 for D (5 bases). Input material: CD4+ T cells from PBMCs. CDR3 residues: CALQDPGSGYTF. CDR3 DNA: TGTGCCTTACAGGACCCCGGGAGCGGCTACACCTTC.